The present entry profiles one T cell receptor (beta chain) with its context. Profiled with immunoSEQ multiplex PCR; TCRdb holds only in-frame clones, not every one. In the table there are approximately 200,000 clones, around nine tenths of which are singletons. The entry originates in a study of blood T cell repertoires in COVID-19. Overall study context: Some COVID-19 samples were acute and others convalescent; all came from the United States, Italy and Spain.

Germline V gene lookup returns CDR1 MNHEY and CDR2 SMNVEV (reference sequence). The CDR3 is 19 residues long. With 3 bases removed from V and 8 bases from J, the gap between germline ends came to 31 bases. This chain links TRBV27 with TRBJ1-2, with a possible D match to TRBD1 (6 bases). The sequence was obtained from a man aged 30-40 years who had recovered from COVID-19. Sequencing input: PBMCs or T cells enriched from blood (not recorded which). The CDR3 here is CASSLRPPSRTEPRVGYTF. The CDR3 region has the DNA TGTGCCAGCAGTTTGCGACCCCCATCTCGGACAGAGCCGAGGGTAGGCTACACCTTC.